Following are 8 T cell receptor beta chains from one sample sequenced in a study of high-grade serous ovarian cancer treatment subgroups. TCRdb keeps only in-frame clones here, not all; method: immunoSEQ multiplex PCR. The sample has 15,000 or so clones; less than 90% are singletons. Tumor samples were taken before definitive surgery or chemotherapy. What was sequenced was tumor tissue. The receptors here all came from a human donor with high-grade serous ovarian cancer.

CDR3 DNA: TGCGCCAGCAGCTCCTTCCCGGGACTAGCCAATGAGCAGTTCTTC. The encoded protein is CASSSFPGLANEQFF. The chain combines TRBV5-1 with TRBJ2-1; the match to TRBD2 covers 9 bases. With V trimmed by 3 bases and J by 6 bases, 7 bases remained unmatched. The germline gives CDR1 SGHRS, CDR2 YFSETQ. CDR3 size: 15 residues.

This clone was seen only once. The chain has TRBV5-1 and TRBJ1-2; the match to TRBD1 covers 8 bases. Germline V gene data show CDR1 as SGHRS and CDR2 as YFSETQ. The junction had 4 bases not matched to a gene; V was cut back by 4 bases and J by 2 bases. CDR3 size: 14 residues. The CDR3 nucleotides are TGCGCCAGCAGCGCCAGGGGGCTAAACTATGGCTACACCTTC. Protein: CASSARGLNYGYTF.

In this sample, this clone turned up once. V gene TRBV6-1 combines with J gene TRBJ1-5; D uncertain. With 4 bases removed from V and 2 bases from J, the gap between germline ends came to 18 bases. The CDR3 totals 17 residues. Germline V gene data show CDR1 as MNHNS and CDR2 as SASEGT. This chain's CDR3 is CASSGFGQRRGNQPQHF. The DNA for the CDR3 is TGTGCCAGCAGTGGCTTTGGGCAGCGGAGGGGCAATCAGCCCCAGCATTTT.

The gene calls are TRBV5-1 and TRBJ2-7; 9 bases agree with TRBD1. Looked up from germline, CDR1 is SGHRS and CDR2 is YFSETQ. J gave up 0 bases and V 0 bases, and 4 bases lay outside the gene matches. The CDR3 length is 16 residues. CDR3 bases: TGCGCCAGCAGCTTGGGGGGGACAGGGTACTCCTACGAGCAGTACTTC. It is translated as CASSLGGTGYSYEQYF.

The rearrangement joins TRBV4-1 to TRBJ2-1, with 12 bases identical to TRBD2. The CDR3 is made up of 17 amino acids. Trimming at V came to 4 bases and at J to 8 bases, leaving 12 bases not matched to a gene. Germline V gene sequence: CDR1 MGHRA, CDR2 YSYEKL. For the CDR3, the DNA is TGCGCCAGCAGCCCCCTAGGACTAGCGGGGCCCGGCGATGAGCAGTTCTTC. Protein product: CASSPLGLAGPGDEQFF.

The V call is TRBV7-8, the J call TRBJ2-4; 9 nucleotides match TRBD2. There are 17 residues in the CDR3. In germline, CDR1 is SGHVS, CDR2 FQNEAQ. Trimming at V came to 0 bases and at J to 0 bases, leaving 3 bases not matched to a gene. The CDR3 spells CASSLAVSGGAKNIQYF. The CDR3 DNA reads TGTGCCAGCAGCTTAGCGGTTAGCGGGGGAGCCAAAAACATTCAGTACTTC. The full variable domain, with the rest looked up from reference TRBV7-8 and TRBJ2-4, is GAGVSQSPRYKVAKRGQDVALRCDPISGHVSLFWYQQALGQGPEFLTYFQNEAQLDKSGLPSDRFFAERPEGSVSTLKIQRTQQEDSAVYLCASSLAVSGGAKNIQYFGAGTRLSVL.

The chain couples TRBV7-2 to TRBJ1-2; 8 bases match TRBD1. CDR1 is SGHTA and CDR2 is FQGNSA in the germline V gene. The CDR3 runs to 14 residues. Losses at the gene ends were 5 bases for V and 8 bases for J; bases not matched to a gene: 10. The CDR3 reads CASSPRTGNMGYTF. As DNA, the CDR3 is TGTGCCAGCAGCCCTCGGACAGGGAACATGGGCTACACCTTC.

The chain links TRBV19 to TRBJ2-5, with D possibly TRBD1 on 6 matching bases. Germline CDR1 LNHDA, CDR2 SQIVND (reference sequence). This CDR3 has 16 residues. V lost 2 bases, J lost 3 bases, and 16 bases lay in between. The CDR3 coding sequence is TGTGCCAGTAGTATACAAACCCGGGACAAAAAAGAGACCCAGTACTTC. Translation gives CASSIQTRDKKETQYF.